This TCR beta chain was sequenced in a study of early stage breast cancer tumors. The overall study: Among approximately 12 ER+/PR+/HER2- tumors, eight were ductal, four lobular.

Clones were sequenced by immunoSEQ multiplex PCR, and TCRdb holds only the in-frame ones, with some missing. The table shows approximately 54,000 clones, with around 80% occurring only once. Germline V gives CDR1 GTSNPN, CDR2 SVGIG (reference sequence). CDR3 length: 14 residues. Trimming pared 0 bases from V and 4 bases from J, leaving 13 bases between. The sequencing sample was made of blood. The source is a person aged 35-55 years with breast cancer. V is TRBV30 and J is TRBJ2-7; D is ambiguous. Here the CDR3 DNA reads TGTGCCTGGAGTGTACAGTCCCGAGTGTACGAGCAGTACTTC. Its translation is CAWSVQSRVYEQYF.